This T cell receptor (beta chain) was captured in a study of preoperative IRX-2 immunotherapy in early breast cancer. The CDR3 totals 16 residues. Trimming removed 4 bases at V and 0 bases at J, with 12 bases between. The germline V gene has CDR1 SGHVS and CDR2 FNYEAQ. Clones were sequenced by immunoSEQ multiplex PCR, and TCRdb holds only the in-frame ones, with some missing. The table has roughly 57,000 clones, approximately 94% seen once. The treatment is: preoperative locoregional IRX-2 cytokine immunotherapy. The material was obtained from a patient treated with IRX-2 immunotherapy. The origin of this receptor is a human donor with breast cancer. The rearrangement links TRBV7-6 to TRBJ2-2; D remains ambiguous. CDR3 loop: CASSSLNGANTGELFF. The CDR3 nucleotides are TGTGCCAGCAGCTCCCTAAACGGTGCGAACACCGGGGAGCTGTTTTTT. Looking up the rest from reference TRBV7-6 and TRBJ2-2 gives the full variable domain: GAGVSQSPRYKVTKRGQDVALRCDPISGHVSLYWYRQALGQGPEFLTYFNYEAQQDKSGLPNDRFSAERPEGSISTLTIQRTEQRDSAMYRCASSSLNGANTGELFFGEGSRLTVL.